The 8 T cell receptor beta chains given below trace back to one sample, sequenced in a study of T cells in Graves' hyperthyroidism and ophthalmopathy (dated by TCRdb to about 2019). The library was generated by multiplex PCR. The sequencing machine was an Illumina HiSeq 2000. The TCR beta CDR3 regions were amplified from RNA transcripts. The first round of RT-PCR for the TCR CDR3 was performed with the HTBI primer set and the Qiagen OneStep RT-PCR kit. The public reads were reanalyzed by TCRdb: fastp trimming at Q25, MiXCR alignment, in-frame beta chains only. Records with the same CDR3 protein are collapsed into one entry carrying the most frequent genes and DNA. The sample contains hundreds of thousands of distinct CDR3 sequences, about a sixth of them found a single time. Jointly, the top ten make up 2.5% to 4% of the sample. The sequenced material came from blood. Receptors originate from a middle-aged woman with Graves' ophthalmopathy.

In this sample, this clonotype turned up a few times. CDR3 DNA sequence: TGCGCCAGCAGCCAAACCTCCACAGGCGATACGCAGTATTTT. Translating it yields CASSQTSTGDTQYF. V usage is TRBV4-1 and J usage is TRBJ2-3, with D possibly TRBD1 on 5 matching bases. The germline CDR1 and CDR2 sequences are MGHRA and YSYEKL. Trimming took off 2 bases at V and 6 bases at J, with 12 bases between the two ends. The CDR3 sequence is 14 residues long.

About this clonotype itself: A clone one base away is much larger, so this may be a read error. This CDR3 reads CASSEGVMNTEAFF. CDR3 nucleotides: TGTGCCAGCAGTGAGGGGGTCATGAACACTGAAGCTTTCTTT. V usage is TRBV2 and J usage is TRBJ1-1, with a tentative D call TRBD1 (5 bases). CDR3 length: 14 amino acids. The germline V gene has CDR1 SNHLY and CDR2 FYNNEI. Trimming cost V 3 bases and J 0 bases, with 8 bases left between them.

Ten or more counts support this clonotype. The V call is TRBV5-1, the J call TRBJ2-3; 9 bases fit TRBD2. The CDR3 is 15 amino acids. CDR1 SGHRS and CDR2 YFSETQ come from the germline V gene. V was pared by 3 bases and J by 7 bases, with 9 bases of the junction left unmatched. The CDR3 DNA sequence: TGCGCCAGCAGCTATAGCGGGAGTGCGATATATACGCAGTATTTT. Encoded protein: CASSYSGSAIYTQYF.

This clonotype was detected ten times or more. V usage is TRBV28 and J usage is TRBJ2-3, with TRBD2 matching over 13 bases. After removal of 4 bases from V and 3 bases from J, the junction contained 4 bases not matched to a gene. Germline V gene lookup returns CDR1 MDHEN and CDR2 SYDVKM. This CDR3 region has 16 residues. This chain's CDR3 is CASSSLAGGGTDTQYF. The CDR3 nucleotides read TGTGCCAGCAGTTCACTAGCGGGAGGGGGGACAGATACGCAGTATTTT.

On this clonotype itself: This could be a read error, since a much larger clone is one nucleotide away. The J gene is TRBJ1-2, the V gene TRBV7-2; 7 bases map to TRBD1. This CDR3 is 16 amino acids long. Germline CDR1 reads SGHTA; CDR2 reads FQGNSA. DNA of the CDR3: TGTGTCAGCAGCTGGCCCACAGGGGTTCGAGGCTATGGCTACACCTTC. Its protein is CVSSWPTGVRGYGYTF.

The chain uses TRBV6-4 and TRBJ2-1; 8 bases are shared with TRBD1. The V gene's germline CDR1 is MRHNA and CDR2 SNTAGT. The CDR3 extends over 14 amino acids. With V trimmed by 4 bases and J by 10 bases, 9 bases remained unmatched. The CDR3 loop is CASSVKAGGQEQFF. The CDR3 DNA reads TGTGCCAGCAGTGTTAAGGCAGGGGGCCAGGAGCAGTTCTTC.

DNA for the CDR3: TGTGCCAGCAGCGAAGGACAGGGCAAAACAACTAATGAAAAACTGTTTTTT. Residues: CASSEGQGKTTNEKLFF. The chain joins TRBV5-5 to TRBJ1-4, with 8 bases identical to TRBD1. V was pared by 4 bases and J by 0 bases, with 8 bases of the junction left unmatched. The germline gives CDR1 SGHKS, CDR2 YYEKEE (reference sequence). The CDR3 length is 17 residues.

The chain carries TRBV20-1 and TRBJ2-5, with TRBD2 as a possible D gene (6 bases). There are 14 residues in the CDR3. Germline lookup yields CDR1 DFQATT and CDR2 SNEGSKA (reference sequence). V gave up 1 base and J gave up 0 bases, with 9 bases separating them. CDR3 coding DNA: TGCAGTGCTAGAGTCGGACTATACCAAGAGACCCAGTACTTC. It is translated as CSARVGLYQETQYF.